Listed here is a single T cell receptor (beta chain). These data come from a study of blood T cell repertoires in COVID-19. The CDR3 loop spans 12 amino acids. V lost 5 bases, J lost 6 bases, and 10 bases lay in between. CDR1 MDHEN and CDR2 SYDVKM come from the germline V gene. The data were produced by immunoSEQ multiplex PCR, yet TCRdb's version contains in-frame clones alone and is incomplete. The table includes about 170,000 clones, approximately 80% detected once. This receptor was identified in a woman older than 75 with COVID-19, enrolled during active disease. The sequenced sample consisted of peripheral blood. This chain connects TRBV28 to TRBJ1-1; D unresolved. CDR3 loop: CASSGGGSEAFF. The DNA of the CDR3 is TGTGCCAGCAGTGGCGGAGGGTCTGAAGCTTTCTTT. Filled out from reference TRBV28 and TRBJ1-1, the complete variable domain reads DVKVTQSSRYLVKRTGEKVFLECVQDMDHENMFWYRQDPGLGLRLIYFSYDVKMKEKGDIPEGYSVSREKKERFSLILESASTNQTSMYLCASSGGGSEAFFGQGTRLTVV.